This T cell receptor (beta chain) was recorded in a study of post-analysis software for immune sequencing data. A note on this clonotype: Sequence at one end of the junction differs from germline and may be a read error.

Carried by the TCR beta cDNA libraries were unique molecular identifiers. Yield was roughly 0.5 million cDNA molecules from approximately 0.91 to 9.4 million T cells. Each CDR3 protein gets one entry after TCRdb re-called the PCR reads with MiXCR. Among roughly 800,000 distinct CDR3 sequences listed, around 46% were seen once. The sample taken for sequencing was blood. The receptor comes from a girl aged 10 to 17 with multiple sclerosis.

The CDR3 sequence: CASSLVGSGGETQYF. The CDR3 nucleotides are TGTGCTAGCAGCTTAGTCGGATCGGGGGGCGAGACCCAGTACTTC. The chain carries TRBV7-7 and TRBJ2-5; tentatively, D is TRBD2 (7 bases). This CDR3 spans 15 amino acids. Germline loops: CDR1 SSHAT, CDR2 FNYEAQ (reference sequence).